This T cell receptor (beta chain) derives from a study of Ad26.COV2.S vaccination and SARS-CoV-2 variants. Background on the study: Ad26.COV2.S was injected intramuscularly once or twice, 56 days apart.

The study, taken as a whole, reports: Similar non-spike TCR breadth was seen in vaccine and placebo recipients. Substantial breadth was reportedly displayed by spike-specific CD8+ and CD4+ T cell responses after vaccination. Possible underestimation of total T cell responses by the TCR breadth and depth analyses was noted.

This CDR3 has 16 residues. Germline V gene sequence: CDR1 SQVTM, CDR2 ANQGSEA. Losses at the gene ends were 0 bases for V and 2 bases for J; bases not matched to a gene: 7. Sample treatment: about 20 received Ad26.COV2.S at low or high dose, single or two shots; 5 received placebo; per-sample allocation not given. Samples analyzed were those drawn on day 63 after the first vaccine or placebo injection. Sequenced by immunoSEQ multiplex PCR; TCRdb stores in-frame clones only, minus some. The repertoire consists of approximately 360,000 clones, with roughly four fifths occurring once and the leading ten covering almost 7.5%. Note on this clone: Its matching antigen is unknown.

Sequenced material: peripheral blood, taken in a trial of Ad26.COV2.S vaccine versus placebo. The V call is TRBV29-1, the J call TRBJ2-1; the match to TRBD2 covers 7 bases. The receptor comes from a person between 18 and 59 years old who received the Ad26.COV2.S COVID-19 vaccine or a placebo. CDR3 sequence: CSVEDDEGGAYNEQFF. The DNA of the CDR3 is TGCAGCGTTGAAGATGACGAGGGAGGGGCCTACAATGAGCAGTTCTTC.